This section outlines one T cell receptor (beta chain) sequence together with its context. Antigen: not known. Memory CD4+ cells were defined as CD4+CD45RO+CD25-. Study observations and caveats: Larger-cohort validation covered only one TCR beta V-J rearrangement. Tumor memory CD4+ T cell TCR gene usage clustered with blood and lymph node memory CD4+ cells and lymph node naive CD4+ cells.

Full-length variable regions came from constant-region reverse primers plus semi-nested Nested Universal Primer A PCR. From the 5' RACE reads, TCRdb called clonotypes with MiXCR, one entry per CDR3 protein. The sample holds some 64,000 distinct CDR3 sequences; approximately 22% are singletons and the top ten take over 2.5%. CDR1 and CDR2 from the germline V gene are SEHNR and FQNEAQ (reference sequence). The CDR3 has 14 amino acids. Trimming pared 4 bases from V and 1 base from J, leaving 10 bases between. J is TRBJ1-2 and V is TRBV7-9, with D uncertain. The origin of this receptor is a female donor with breast cancer. The sample taken for sequencing was memory CD4+ T cells sorted from a lymph node. This sample's subset: memory CD4+ T cells, CD4+CD45RO+CD25-. Here the CDR3 DNA reads TGTGCCAGCAGCTCGTTCGGGGTTAACTATGGCTACACCTTC. Protein product: CASSSFGVNYGYTF.